The 9 T cell receptor beta chains listed next were all sequenced from one sample in a study of identical twins. In TCRdb, the 5' RACE reads were re-called with MiXCR into one record per CDR3 protein. The table records 300,000 to 400,000 distinct CDR3 sequences, roughly an eighth of them present only once. Separately, the same data were catalogued under a study of yellow fever vaccine responses in identical twins.

Sequenced sample: CD8+ T cells sorted from blood. These receptors all come from a woman between 18 and 29 years old in good health.

V usage is TRBV20-1 and J usage is TRBJ2-5, with 15 bases lining up with TRBD2. V trimming: 4 bases; J trimming: 5 bases; junction bases outside the gene matches: 14. The CDR3 has 18 residues. Germline V gene data show CDR1 as DFQATT and CDR2 as SNEGSKA (reference sequence). The CDR3 DNA reads as TGCAGTGCTACCAGTGGGGACGGACTAGCGGGAGGGGTTGAGACCCAGTACTTC. Translating gives CSATSGDGLAGGVETQYF.

The rearrangement uses TRBV2 and TRBJ1-1; maybe TRBD1 (6 bases). Trimming left V 8 bases short and J 3 bases short, with 10 bases between. The CDR3 length is 12 residues. Germline CDR1 is SNHLY and CDR2 is FYNNEI. The CDR3: CASRGGDTEAFF. In nucleotides, the CDR3 is TGTGCCAGCCGGGGGGGCGACACTGAAGCTTTCTTT.

J is TRBJ2-3 and V is TRBV7-6; TRBD2 agrees at 7 bases. Germline CDR1 SGHVS, CDR2 FNYEAQ. The CDR3 runs to 14 residues. With V trimmed by 2 bases and J by 5 bases, 4 bases remained unmatched. The CDR3 spells CASSLSGAVDTQYF. DNA for the CDR3: TGTGCCAGCAGCTTAAGCGGGGCGGTAGATACGCAGTATTTT.

The chain uses TRBV20-1 and TRBJ2-3, with TRBD2 identical over 7 bases. J gave up 1 base and V 0 bases, and 4 bases lay outside the gene matches. The CDR3 runs 15 residues. In germline, CDR1 is DFQATT, CDR2 SNEGSKA (reference sequence). CDR3 in DNA: TGCAGTGCTAGAGATATCACTAGCGGCACAGATACGCAGTATTTT. As protein: CSARDITSGTDTQYF.

This chain links TRBV7-9 with TRBJ2-3; no clear D. Trimming stripped 1 base from V and 9 bases from J, with 14 bases between. The CDR3 totals 14 residues. The germline CDR1 and CDR2 sequences are SEHNR and FQNEAQ (reference sequence). This CDR3 is CASSLVAPYRTQYF. The CDR3 bases are TGTGCCAGCAGCTTAGTAGCCCCTTATAGGACGCAGTATTTT.

The sample holds a few counts of this clonotype. J is TRBJ2-1 and V is TRBV20-1; 8 bases align to TRBD2. The V and J ends lost 8 bases and 3 bases, in that order; junction bases with no gene match: 6. In germline, CDR1 is DFQATT, CDR2 SNEGSKA (reference sequence). The CDR3 has 13 amino acids. The CDR3 sequence is CSKAGGIYNEQFF. The CDR3 bases are TGCAGTAAGGCGGGGGGTATCTACAATGAGCAGTTCTTC.

This clonotype has only a few counts. The V gene is TRBV12-3 or TRBV12-4, the J gene TRBJ2-1, with 12 bases identical to TRBD2. The CDR3 runs to 15 residues. J was trimmed by 6 bases and V by 5 bases; bases with no gene match: 5. The CDR3 nucleotides read TGTGCCAGCAGTATCCTAGCGGGAGGGGGCAATGAGCAGTTCTTC. Its translation is CASSILAGGGNEQFF.

This clonotype was seen at least ten times. The chain has TRBV18 and TRBJ2-3; 10 nucleotides match TRBD1. There are 18 residues in the CDR3. Germline-derived CDR1 and CDR2 are KGHSH and LQKENI. The V and J ends lost 2 bases and 1 base, in that order; junction bases with no gene match: 9. CDR3 residues: CASSPTKTGTGGTDTQYF. CDR3 nucleotides: TGTGCCAGCTCACCAACTAAGACCGGGACAGGGGGCACAGATACGCAGTATTTT.

J is TRBJ2-1 and V is TRBV5-1; TRBD1 matches at 9 bases. CDR3 size: 16 residues. Per germline, CDR1 SGHRS and CDR2 YFSETQ. The junction had 9 bases not matched to a gene; V was cut back by 0 bases and J by 8 bases. The CDR3 loop is CASSLVLGTGIDEQFF. Here the CDR3 DNA reads TGCGCCAGCAGCTTGGTGTTGGGGACAGGGATCGATGAGCAGTTCTTC.